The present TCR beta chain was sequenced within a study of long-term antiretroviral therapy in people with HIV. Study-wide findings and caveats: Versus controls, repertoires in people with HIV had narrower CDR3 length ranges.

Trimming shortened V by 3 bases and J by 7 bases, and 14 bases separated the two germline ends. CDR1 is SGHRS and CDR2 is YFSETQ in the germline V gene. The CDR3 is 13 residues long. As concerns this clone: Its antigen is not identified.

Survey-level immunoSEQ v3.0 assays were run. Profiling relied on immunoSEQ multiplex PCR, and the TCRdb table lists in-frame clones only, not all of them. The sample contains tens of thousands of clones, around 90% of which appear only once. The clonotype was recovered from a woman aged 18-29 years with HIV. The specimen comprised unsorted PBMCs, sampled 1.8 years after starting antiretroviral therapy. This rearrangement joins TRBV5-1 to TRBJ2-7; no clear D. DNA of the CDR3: TGCGCCAGCAGCTATGACCAATTACGGGAGCAGTACTTC. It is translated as CASSYDQLREQYF.